The source of this T cell receptor beta chain is a study of cytomegalovirus exposure and HLA in healthy donors. Study results and limitations: Reports described diagnosis of cytomegalovirus status by the classifier as highly specific and sensitive. There were some public TCRs occurring in many donors, but most TCR sequences were rare.

Details on this clone: The antigen remains unidentified.

Produced via immunoSEQ multiplex PCR; TCRdb's table is partial and in-frame only. Of 60,000 to 80,000 clones listed, 85% to 95% are singletons. V lost 3 bases, J lost 3 bases, and 9 bases lay in between. Germline V gene lookup returns CDR1 KGHSH and CDR2 LQKENI. The CDR3 consists of 13 residues. The TCR sequence derives from a woman between 18 and 29 years old in good health and CMV-seropositive. The source material was PBMCs. V is TRBV18 and J is TRBJ2-7; maybe TRBD1 (5 bases). The DNA for the CDR3 is TGTGCCAGCTCACCCAATACAGGCTACGAGCAGTACTTC. Encoded protein: CASSPNTGYEQYF.